Below, 11 T cell receptor beta chains from the same sample are listed, as sequenced in a study of blood T cell repertoires in COVID-19. The repertoire was sequenced with immunoSEQ multiplex PCR; TCRdb's copy has only in-frame clones and lacks some. The sample lists around 220,000 clones; 70% to 85% were seen once. Sequenced: peripheral blood. The origin of the receptors is a woman in her thirties or forties with active or convalescent COVID-19.

In the case of this clone: Other DNA sequences of this sample code for an identical CDR3. The rearrangement links TRBV3-1 (or the pseudogene TRBV3-2) to TRBJ2-7, with 7 positions matching TRBD2. J gave up 0 bases and V 4 bases, and 3 bases lay outside the gene matches. Germline V lookup: CDR1 LGHDT, CDR2 YNNKEL (reference sequence). The CDR3 spans 14 residues. For the CDR3, the DNA is TGTGCCAGCAGCCCTAGCGGAGGCTCCTACGAGCAGTACGTC. The encoded protein is CASSPSGGSYEQYV.

This clone appeared a single time. V is TRBV11-2 and J is TRBJ1-1; 8 bases match TRBD1. V was clipped by 4 bases and J by 4 bases; unmatched bases: 5. This CDR3 spans 14 amino acids. CDR1 and CDR2 from the germline V gene are SGHAT and FQNNGV. The chain's CDR3 is CASSWTGLGTEAFF. The CDR3 DNA reads TGTGCCAGCAGCTGGACAGGGTTGGGCACTGAAGCTTTCTTT.

V gene TRBV2 combines with J gene TRBJ2-3, with a possible D match to TRBD1 (6 bases). The CDR3 contains 13 residues. Germline V gene sequence: CDR1 SNHLY, CDR2 FYNNEI. V shed 7 bases and J shed 1 base, with 9 bases lying between them. This chain's CDR3 is CASTGARTDTQYF. The CDR3 DNA follows: TGTGCCAGCACAGGGGCCCGCACAGATACGCAGTATTTT. Full variable domain (outside the CDR3, taken from reference TRBV2 and TRBJ2-3): EPEVTQTPSHQVTQMGQEVILRCVPISNHLYFYWYRQILGQKVEFLVSFYNNEISEKSEIFDDQFSVERPDGSNFTLKIRSTKLEDSAMYFCASTGARTDTQYFGPGTRLTVL.

The CDR3 reads CASSSSQDRNEQFF. CDR3 nucleotides: TGTGCCAGCAGTTCGTCCCAGGATCGCAATGAGCAGTTCTTC. The genes are TRBV25-1 and TRBJ2-1, with D unclear. Germline CDR1 and CDR2: MGHDK and SYGVNS. The ends were cut back, 5 bases at V and 6 bases at J, with 14 bases in the middle. The CDR3 covers 14 residues.

This chain connects TRBV2 to TRBJ1-3, with D possibly matching TRBD1 (6 bases). The CDR3 sequence is 14 residues long. The ends were cut back, 8 bases at V and 4 bases at J, with 15 bases in the middle. Germline assignment: CDR1 SNHLY and CDR2 FYNNEI. The CDR3 DNA sequence: TGTGCCAGCGAAATGGGGGGGCTCGGAAACACCATATATTTT. Protein sequence: CASEMGGLGNTIYF.

This rearrangement joins TRBV27 to TRBJ2-7, with a tentative D call TRBD2 (5 bases). The CDR3 is 14 residues long. Trimming took off 5 bases at V and 0 bases at J, with 11 bases between the two ends. CDR1 and CDR2 from the germline V gene are MNHEY and SMNVEV (reference sequence). In DNA, the CDR3 is TGTGCCAGCAGTACGGACTTAACCTCCTACGAGCAGTACTTC. Its protein product is CASSTDLTSYEQYF.

The rearrangement joins TRBV6-4 to TRBJ2-1; 10 nucleotides align to TRBD2. V lost 9 bases, J lost 0 bases, and 14 bases stayed unmatched. The CDR3 totals 18 residues. Germline CDR1 and CDR2: MRHNA and SNTAGT. CDR3 DNA sequence: TGTGCCAGTAGCAAGCGGGGGGGTACCCAGAGCTCCTACAATGAGCAGTTCTTC. This encodes CASSKRGGTQSSYNEQFF.

The chain recombines TRBV7-9 with TRBJ1-5, with 10 nucleotides matching TRBD1. V trimming: 1 base; J trimming: 7 bases; junction bases outside the gene matches: 10. The CDR3 sequence is 17 residues long. The germline V gene encodes CDR1 SEHNR and CDR2 FQNEAQ (reference sequence). In DNA, the CDR3 is TGTGCCAGCAGCTTAGGGCGGGGACAGGGGCTCAGACAGCCCCAGCATTTT. It encodes CASSLGRGQGLRQPQHF.

Turning to this clone: Sequence at one end of the junction differs from germline and may be a read error. V gene TRBV6-6 combines with J gene TRBJ2-2; TRBD1 matches 7 bases. The CDR3 sequence is 14 residues long. In germline, CDR1 is MNHNY, CDR2 SVGAGI (reference sequence). The DNA for the CDR3 is TGTGCCAGCAGGCAGACAGGGTCCACCGGAGAGCTGTTTTTT. Protein sequence: CASRQTGSTGELFF.

The chain recombines TRBV5-1 with TRBJ2-3; 9 nucleotides line up with TRBD2. The CDR3 consists of 16 residues. V shed 4 bases, J shed 2 bases, and the junction held 8 bases outside the gene matches. The germline V gene has CDR1 SGHRS and CDR2 YFSETQ. For the CDR3, the DNA is TGCGCCAGCAGCCCGCGGCTAGCGGGGAACACAGATACGCAGTATTTT. Its protein is CASSPRLAGNTDTQYF.

The CDR3 here is CASSLGGIGELFF. DNA for the CDR3: TGTGCCAGCAGTTTGGGAGGGATCGGGGAGCTGTTTTTT. This chain links TRBV27 with TRBJ2-2; TRBD2 matches at 7 bases. V lost 3 bases, J lost 7 bases, and 2 bases stayed unmatched. Germline assignment: CDR1 MNHEY and CDR2 SMNVEV (reference sequence). There are 13 residues in the CDR3.